This passage covers 8 T cell receptor beta chains from one sample sequenced in a study of siplizumab effects on memory and regulatory T cells. Repertoires were generated with immunoSEQ multiplex PCR, while TCRdb's copy carries only in-frame clones and drops some. The data hold approximately 100,000 clones, with about 95% observed a single time. Sample: non-Treg CD4+ T cells sorted from blood. These receptors all come from a human donor in good health.

The chain couples TRBV5-4 to TRBJ2-3; D uncertain. The V and J ends lost 2 bases and 6 bases respectively, with 7 bases between them. The CDR3 is 12 residues long. Germline V gene sequence: CDR1 SGHNT, CDR2 YYREEE (reference sequence). The CDR3 protein is CASSLTTDTQYF. The CDR3 DNA is TGTGCCAGCAGCTTAACAACTGATACGCAGTATTTT. The full variable domain, with the rest looked up from reference TRBV5-4 and TRBJ2-3, is ETGVTQSPTHLIKTRGQQVTLRCSSQSGHNTVSWYQQALGQGPQFIFQYYREEENGRGNFPPRFSGLQFPNYSSELNVNALELDDSALYLCASSLTTDTQYFGPGTRLTVL.

The chain recombines TRBV7-9 with TRBJ2-7; D may correspond to TRBD1 or TRBD2 (5 bases each). CDR3 length: 14 amino acids. Trimming pared 5 bases from V and 3 bases from J, leaving 14 bases between. Looked up from germline, CDR1 is SEHNR and CDR2 is FQNEAQ (reference sequence). DNA of the CDR3: TGTGCCAGCAGCAAAGGTGGGACCCACTACGAGCAGTACTTC. This codes for CASSKGGTHYEQYF. Based on the CDR3 plus reference TRBV7-9 and TRBJ2-7, the full variable domain is DTGVSQNPRHKITKRGQNVTFRCDPISEHNRLYWYRQTLGQGPEFLTYFQNEAQLEKSRLLSDRFSAERPKGSFSTLEIQRTEQGDSAMYLCASSKGGTHYEQYFGPGTRLTVT.

The chain recombines TRBV7-2 with TRBJ2-3, with D uncertain. With 4 bases removed from V and 2 bases from J, the gap between germline ends came to 4 bases. Germline-derived CDR1 and CDR2 are SGHTA and FQGNSA. The CDR3 has 12 amino acids. The CDR3 DNA reads TGTGCCAGCAGCTCCTACACAGATACGCAGTATTTT. Amino acid sequence: CASSSYTDTQYF. Based on the CDR3 plus reference TRBV7-2 and TRBJ2-3, the full variable domain is GAGVSQSPSNKVTEKGKDVELRCDPISGHTALYWYRQSLGQGLEFLIYFQGNSAPDKSGLPSDRFSAERTGGSVSTLTIQRTQQEDSAVYLCASSSYTDTQYFGPGTRLTVL.

This chain connects TRBV30 to TRBJ2-2; 9 bases map to TRBD2. Trimming removed 3 bases from V and 7 bases from J; junction bases left unmatched: 15. Germline V CDR1 and CDR2: GTSNPN, SVGIG (reference sequence). This CDR3 region has 17 residues. CDR3 sequence (DNA): TGTGCCTGGAGGTCCGGGGCTAGCGGGAATCTATTCGGGGAGCTGTTTTTT. Translating it yields CAWRSGASGNLFGELFF.

The genes are TRBV7-2 and TRBJ2-3; the D call may be TRBD1 or TRBD2 (6 bases each). The CDR3 has 14 residues. The germline V and J ends were trimmed by 5 bases and 5 bases, with 14 bases remaining between them. From germline, CDR1 is SGHTA and CDR2 FQGNSA. The CDR3 DNA reads TGTGCCAGCAGCATAGGGGGGACCGAAGATACGCAGTATTTT. Protein sequence: CASSIGGTEDTQYF. The full variable domain, its missing parts supplied by reference TRBV7-2 and TRBJ2-3, is GAGVSQSPSNKVTEKGKDVELRCDPISGHTALYWYRQSLGQGLEFLIYFQGNSAPDKSGLPSDRFSAERTGGSVSTLTIQRTQQEDSAVYLCASSIGGTEDTQYFGPGTRLTVL.

The V and J genes are TRBV11-2 and TRBJ1-3; 8 bases are shared with TRBD1. With V trimmed by 0 bases and J by 2 bases, 6 bases remained unmatched. Germline values: CDR1 SGHAT, CDR2 FQNNGV. The CDR3 sequence is 17 residues long. CDR3 bases: TGTGCCAGCAGCTTAGATCGAACAGGGGGAGCTGGAAACACCATATATTTT. As protein: CASSLDRTGGAGNTIYF.

This sequence joins TRBV14 and TRBJ2-7; D unclear. Germline CDR1 reads SGHDN; CDR2 reads FVKESK. V gave up 3 bases and J gave up 3 bases, with 9 bases separating them. This CDR3 comprises 13 residues. CDR3 in DNA: TGTGCCAGCAGCCAGTGGCAGAACTACGAGCAGTACTTC. It is translated as CASSQWQNYEQYF.

This clone was recorded once. The J gene is TRBJ1-5, the V gene TRBV19, with D maybe TRBD1 (6 bases). In germline, CDR1 is LNHDA, CDR2 SQIVND (reference sequence). The length of the CDR3 is 13 residues. V shed 6 bases and J shed 4 bases, with 10 bases lying between them. CDR3 in DNA: TGTGCCAGTAGGGACAGAGCGAATCAGCCCCAGCATTTT. Translated: CASRDRANQPQHF.